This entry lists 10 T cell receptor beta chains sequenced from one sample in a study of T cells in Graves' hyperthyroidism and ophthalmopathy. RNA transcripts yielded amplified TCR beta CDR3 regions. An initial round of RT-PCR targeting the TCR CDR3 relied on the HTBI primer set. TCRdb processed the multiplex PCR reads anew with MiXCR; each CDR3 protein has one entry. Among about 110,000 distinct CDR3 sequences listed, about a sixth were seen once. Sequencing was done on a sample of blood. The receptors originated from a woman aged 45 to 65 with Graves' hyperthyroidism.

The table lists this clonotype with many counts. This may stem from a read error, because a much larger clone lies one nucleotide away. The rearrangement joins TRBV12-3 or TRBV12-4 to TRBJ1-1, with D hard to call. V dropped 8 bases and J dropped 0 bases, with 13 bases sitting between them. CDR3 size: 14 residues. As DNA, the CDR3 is TGTGCCAGCGGCCGCGAAACAGTGAACACTGAAGCTTTCTTT. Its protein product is CASGRETVNTEAFF.

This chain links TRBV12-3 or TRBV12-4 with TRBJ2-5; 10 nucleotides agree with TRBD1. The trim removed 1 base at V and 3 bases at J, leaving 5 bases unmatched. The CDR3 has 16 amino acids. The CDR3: CASSLDYGTGEETQYF. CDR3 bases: TGTGCCAGCAGTTTAGATTATGGGACAGGGGAAGAGACCCAGTACTTC.

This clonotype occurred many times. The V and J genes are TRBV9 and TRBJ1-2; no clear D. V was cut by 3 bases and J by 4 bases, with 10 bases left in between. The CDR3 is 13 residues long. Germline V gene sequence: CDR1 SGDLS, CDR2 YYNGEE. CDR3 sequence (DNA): TGTGCCAGCAGCGGACCCCCCGTCTATGGCTACACCTTC. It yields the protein CASSGPPVYGYTF.

This CDR3 is CASALIAGGPTDTQYF. DNA for the CDR3: TGTGCCAGCGCCCTCATAGCGGGAGGGCCTACAGATACGCAGTATTTT. The V and J genes are TRBV6-1 and TRBJ2-3; 11 positions agree with TRBD2. V was pared by 8 bases and J by 3 bases, with 10 bases of the junction left unmatched. Germline CDR1 is MNHNS and CDR2 is SASEGT. The CDR3 has 16 amino acids.

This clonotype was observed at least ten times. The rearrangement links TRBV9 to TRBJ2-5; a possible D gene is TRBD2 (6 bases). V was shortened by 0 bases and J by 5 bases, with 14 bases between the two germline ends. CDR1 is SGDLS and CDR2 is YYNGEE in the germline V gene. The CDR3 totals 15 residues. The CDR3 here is CASSVGGSGVETQYF. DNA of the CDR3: TGTGCCAGCAGCGTAGGAGGTTCGGGAGTGGAGACCCAGTACTTC. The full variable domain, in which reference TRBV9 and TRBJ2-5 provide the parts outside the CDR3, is DSGVTQTPKHLITATGQRVTLRCSPRSGDLSVYWYQQSLDQGLQFLIQYYNGEERAKGNILERFSAQQFPDLHSELNLSSLELGDSALYFCASSVGGSGVETQYFGPGTRLLVL.

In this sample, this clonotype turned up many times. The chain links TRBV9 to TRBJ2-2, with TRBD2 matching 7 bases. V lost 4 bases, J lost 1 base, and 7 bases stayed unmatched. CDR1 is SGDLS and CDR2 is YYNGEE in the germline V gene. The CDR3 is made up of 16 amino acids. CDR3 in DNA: TGTGCCAGCAGCAACCTAGCGGACCAGAACACCGGGGAGCTGTTTTTT. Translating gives CASSNLADQNTGELFF.

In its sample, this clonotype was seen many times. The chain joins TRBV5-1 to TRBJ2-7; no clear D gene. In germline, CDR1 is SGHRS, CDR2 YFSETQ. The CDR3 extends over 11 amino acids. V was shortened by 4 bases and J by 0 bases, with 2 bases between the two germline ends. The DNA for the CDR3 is TGCGCCAGCAGCACCTCCTACGAGCAGTACTTC. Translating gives CASSTSYEQYF.

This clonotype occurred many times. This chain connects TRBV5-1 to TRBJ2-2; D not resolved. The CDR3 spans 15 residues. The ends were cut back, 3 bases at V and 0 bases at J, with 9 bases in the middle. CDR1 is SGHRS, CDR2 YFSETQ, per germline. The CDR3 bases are TGCGCCAGCAGCTCCGAAGGGCCGAACACCGGGGAGCTGTTTTTT. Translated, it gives CASSSEGPNTGELFF.

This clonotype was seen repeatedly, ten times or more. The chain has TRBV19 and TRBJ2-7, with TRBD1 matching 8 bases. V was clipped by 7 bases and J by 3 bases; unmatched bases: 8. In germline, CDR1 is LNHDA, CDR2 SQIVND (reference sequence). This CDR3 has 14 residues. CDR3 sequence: CASTWGTGDYEQYF. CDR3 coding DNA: TGTGCCAGTACCTGGGGGACAGGAGACTACGAGCAGTACTTC.

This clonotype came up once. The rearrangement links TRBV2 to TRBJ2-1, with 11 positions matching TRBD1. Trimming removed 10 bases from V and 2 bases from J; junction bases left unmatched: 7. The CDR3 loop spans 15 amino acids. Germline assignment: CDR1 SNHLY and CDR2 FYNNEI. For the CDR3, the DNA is TGTGCCACCCAGAGGACAGGGGGCACCTACAATGAGCAGTTCTTC. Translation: CATQRTGGTYNEQFF.